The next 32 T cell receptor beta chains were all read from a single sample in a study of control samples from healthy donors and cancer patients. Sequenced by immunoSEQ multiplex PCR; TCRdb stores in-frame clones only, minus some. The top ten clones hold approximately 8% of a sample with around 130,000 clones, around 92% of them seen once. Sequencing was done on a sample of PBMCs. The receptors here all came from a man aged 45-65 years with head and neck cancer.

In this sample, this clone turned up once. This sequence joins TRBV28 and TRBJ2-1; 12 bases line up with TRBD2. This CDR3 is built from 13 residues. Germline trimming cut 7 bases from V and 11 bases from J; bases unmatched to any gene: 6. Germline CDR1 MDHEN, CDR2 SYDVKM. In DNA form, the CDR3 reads TGTGCCAGCATTGGACTAGCGGGGCTACAGCAGTTCTTC. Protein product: CASIGLAGLQQFF.

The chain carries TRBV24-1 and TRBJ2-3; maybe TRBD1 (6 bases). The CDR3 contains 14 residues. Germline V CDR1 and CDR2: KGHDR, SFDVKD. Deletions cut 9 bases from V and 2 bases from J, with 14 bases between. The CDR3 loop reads CATAPGHNTDTQYF. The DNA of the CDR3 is TGTGCCACCGCCCCGGGACATAACACAGATACGCAGTATTTT.

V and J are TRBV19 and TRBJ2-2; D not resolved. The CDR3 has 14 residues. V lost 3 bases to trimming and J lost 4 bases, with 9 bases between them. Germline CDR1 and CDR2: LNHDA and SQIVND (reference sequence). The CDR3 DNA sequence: TGTGCCAGTAGTATCGGAGAGGCCACCGGGGAGCTGTTTTTT. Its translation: CASSIGEATGELFF.

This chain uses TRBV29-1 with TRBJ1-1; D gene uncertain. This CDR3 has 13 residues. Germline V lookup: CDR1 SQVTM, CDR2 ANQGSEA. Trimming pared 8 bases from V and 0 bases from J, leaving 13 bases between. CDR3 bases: TGCAGCACCACGGTAGTATTGAACACTGAAGCTTTCTTT. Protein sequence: CSTTVVLNTEAFF.

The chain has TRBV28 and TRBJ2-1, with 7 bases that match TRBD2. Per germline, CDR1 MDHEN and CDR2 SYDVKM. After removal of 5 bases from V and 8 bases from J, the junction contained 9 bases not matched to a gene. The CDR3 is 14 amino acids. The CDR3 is CASSPLTSWYEQFF. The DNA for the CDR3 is TGTGCCAGCAGTCCCCTGACTAGCTGGTATGAGCAGTTCTTC.

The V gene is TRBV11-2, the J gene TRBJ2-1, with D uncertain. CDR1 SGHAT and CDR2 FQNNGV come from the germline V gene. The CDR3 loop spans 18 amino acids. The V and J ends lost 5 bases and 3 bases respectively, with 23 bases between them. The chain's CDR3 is CASSLLRADGMGYNEQFF. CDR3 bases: TGTGCCAGCAGCCTCCTCCGGGCCGACGGAATGGGCTACAATGAGCAGTTCTTC.

The CDR3 DNA is TGTGCCTGGATTAGCCTGGGGACAGCCGGGGAGCTGTTTTTT. Encoded protein: CAWISLGTAGELFF. The chain employs TRBV30 and TRBJ2-2; 7 bases fit TRBD1. This CDR3 contains 14 residues. V gave up 4 bases and J gave up 6 bases; unmatched junction bases: 8. Germline assignment: CDR1 GTSNPN and CDR2 SVGIG (reference sequence).

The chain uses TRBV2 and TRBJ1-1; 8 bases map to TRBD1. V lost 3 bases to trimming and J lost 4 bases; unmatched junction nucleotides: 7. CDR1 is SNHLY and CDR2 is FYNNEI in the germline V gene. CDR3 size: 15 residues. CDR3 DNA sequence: TGTGCCAGCAGTGAGTCAGGGGGCAGGAGCACTGAAGCTTTCTTT. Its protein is CASSESGGRSTEAFF.

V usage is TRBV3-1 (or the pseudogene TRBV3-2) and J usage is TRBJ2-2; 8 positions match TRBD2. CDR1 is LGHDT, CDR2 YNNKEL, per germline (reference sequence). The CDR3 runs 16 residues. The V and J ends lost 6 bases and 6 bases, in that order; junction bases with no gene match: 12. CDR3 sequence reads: CASSYSGGMKAGELFF. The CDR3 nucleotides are TGTGCCAGCAGTTACTCGGGGGGGATGAAGGCCGGGGAGCTGTTTTTT.

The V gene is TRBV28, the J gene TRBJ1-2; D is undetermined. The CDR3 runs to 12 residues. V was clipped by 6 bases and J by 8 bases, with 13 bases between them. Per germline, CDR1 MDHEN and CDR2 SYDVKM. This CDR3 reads CASRIIDGGYTF. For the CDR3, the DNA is TGTGCCAGCAGAATAATCGACGGGGGCTACACCTTC.

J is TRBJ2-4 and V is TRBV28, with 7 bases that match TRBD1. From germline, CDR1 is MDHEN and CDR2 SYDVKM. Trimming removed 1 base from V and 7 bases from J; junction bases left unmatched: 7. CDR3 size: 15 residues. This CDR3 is CASSLSRDRVNIQYF. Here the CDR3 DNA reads TGTGCCAGCAGTTTATCCCGAGACAGGGTGAACATTCAGTACTTC.

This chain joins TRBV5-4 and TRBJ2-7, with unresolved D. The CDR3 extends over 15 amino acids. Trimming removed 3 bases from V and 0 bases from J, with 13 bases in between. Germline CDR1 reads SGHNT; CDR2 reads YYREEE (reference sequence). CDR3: CASSWTVGFSYEQYF. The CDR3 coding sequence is TGTGCCAGCAGCTGGACCGTTGGATTCTCCTACGAGCAGTACTTC. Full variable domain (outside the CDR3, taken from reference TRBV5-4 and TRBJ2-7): ETGVTQSPTHLIKTRGQQVTLRCSSQSGHNTVSWYQQALGQGPQFIFQYYREEENGRGNFPPRFSGLQFPNYSSELNVNALELDDSALYLCASSWTVGFSYEQYFGPGTRLTVT.

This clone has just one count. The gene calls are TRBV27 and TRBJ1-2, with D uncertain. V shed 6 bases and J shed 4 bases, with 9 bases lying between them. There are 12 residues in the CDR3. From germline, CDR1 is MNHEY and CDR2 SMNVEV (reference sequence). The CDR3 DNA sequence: TGTGCCAGCAGGGGTGGAGCCTATGGCTACACCTTC. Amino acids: CASRGGAYGYTF.

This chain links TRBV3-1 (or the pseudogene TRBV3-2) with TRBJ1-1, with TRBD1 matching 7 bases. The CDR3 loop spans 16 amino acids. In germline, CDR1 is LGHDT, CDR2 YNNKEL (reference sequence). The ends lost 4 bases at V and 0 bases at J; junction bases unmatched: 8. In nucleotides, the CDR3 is TGTGCCAGCAGCCCTCCTCGACAGGGAGTGAACACTGAAGCTTTCTTT. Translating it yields CASSPPRQGVNTEAFF.

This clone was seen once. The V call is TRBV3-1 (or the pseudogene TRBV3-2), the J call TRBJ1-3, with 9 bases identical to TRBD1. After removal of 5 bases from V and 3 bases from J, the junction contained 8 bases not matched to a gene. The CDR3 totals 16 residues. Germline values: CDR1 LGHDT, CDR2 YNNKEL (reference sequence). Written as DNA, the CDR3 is TGTGCCAGCAGCTTCACAGGGGGCAGAAGTGGAAACACCATATATTTT. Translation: CASSFTGGRSGNTIYF.

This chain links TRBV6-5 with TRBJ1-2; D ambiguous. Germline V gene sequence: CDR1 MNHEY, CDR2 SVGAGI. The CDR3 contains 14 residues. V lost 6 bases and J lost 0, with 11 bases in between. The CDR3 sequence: CASRPAGANYGYTF. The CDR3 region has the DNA TGTGCCAGCAGGCCCGCAGGAGCTAACTATGGCTACACCTTC.

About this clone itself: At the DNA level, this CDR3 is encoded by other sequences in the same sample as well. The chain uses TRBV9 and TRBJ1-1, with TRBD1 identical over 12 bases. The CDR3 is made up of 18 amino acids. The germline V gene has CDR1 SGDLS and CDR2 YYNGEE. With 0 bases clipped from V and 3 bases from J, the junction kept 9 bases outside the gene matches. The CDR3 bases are TGTGCCAGCAGCGTAGACCCCGGGGACAGGGGGCAGGACACTGAAGCTTTCTTT. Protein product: CASSVDPGDRGQDTEAFF. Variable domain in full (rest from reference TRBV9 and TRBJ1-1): DSGVTQTPKHLITATGQRVTLRCSPRSGDLSVYWYQQSLDQGLQFLIQYYNGEERAKGNILERFSAQQFPDLHSELNLSSLELGDSALYFCASSVDPGDRGQDTEAFFGQGTRLTVV.

Here the CDR3 DNA reads TGTGCCAGCAAGTACGGAAACACCATATATTTT. Protein sequence: CASKYGNTIYF. J is TRBJ1-3 and V is TRBV6-5; no definite D call. CDR1 and CDR2 (germline): MNHEY, SVGAGI. The CDR3 is 11 residues long. V lost 7 bases, J lost 4 bases, and 5 bases lay in between.

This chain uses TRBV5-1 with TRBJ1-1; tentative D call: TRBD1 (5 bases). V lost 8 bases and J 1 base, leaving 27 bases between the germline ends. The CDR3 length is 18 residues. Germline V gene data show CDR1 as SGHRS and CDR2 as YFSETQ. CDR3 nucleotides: TGCGCCAGTGGGGAACCAGAAAAAGGGGAGAGGGGGAACACTGAAGCTTTCTTT. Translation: CASGEPEKGERGNTEAFF.

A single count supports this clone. Here the CDR3 DNA reads TGTGCCAGCAGCGGAGTCTCAGGGGGCCAGCAGTTCTTC. As protein: CASSGVSGGQQFF. The rearrangement links TRBV6-5 to TRBJ2-1, with 8 bases aligning to TRBD1. CDR3 length equals 13 residues. CDR1 is MNHEY, CDR2 SVGAGI, per germline. The ends lost 6 bases at V and 11 bases at J; junction bases unmatched: 9.

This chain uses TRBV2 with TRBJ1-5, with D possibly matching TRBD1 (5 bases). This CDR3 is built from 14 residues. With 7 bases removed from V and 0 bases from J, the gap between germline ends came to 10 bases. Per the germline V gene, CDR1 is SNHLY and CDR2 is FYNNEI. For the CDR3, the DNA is TGTGCCAGCACCAGGGAGAATAGCAATCAGCCCCAGCATTTT. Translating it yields CASTRENSNQPQHF.

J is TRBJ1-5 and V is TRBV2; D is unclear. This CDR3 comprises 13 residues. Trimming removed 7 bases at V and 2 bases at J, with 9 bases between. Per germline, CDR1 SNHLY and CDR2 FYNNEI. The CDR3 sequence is CASNGRGNQPQHF. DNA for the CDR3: TGTGCCAGCAATGGGCGGGGCAATCAGCCCCAGCATTTT.

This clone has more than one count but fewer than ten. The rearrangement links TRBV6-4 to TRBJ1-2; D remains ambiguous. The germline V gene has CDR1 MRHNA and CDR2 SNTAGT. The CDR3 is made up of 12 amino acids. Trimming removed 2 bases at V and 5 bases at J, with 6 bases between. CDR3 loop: CASSDGWYGYTF. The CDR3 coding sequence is TGTGCCAGCAGTGACGGGTGGTATGGCTACACCTTC.

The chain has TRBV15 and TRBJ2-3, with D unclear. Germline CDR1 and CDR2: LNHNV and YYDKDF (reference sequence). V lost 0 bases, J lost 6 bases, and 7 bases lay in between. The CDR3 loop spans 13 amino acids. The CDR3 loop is CATSRDRSDTQYF. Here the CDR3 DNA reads TGTGCCACCAGCAGAGATCGCTCCGATACGCAGTATTTT.

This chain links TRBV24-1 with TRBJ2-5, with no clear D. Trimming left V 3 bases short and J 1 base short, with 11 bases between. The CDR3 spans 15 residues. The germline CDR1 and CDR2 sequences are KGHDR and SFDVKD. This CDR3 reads CATSDPAGLQETQYF. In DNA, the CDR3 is TGTGCCACCAGTGATCCGGCCGGGCTCCAAGAGACCCAGTACTTC.

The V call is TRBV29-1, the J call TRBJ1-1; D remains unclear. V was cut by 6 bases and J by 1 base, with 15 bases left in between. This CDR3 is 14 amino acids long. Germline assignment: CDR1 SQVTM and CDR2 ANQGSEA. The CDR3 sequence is CSVTLNRGNTEAFF. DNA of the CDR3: TGCAGCGTGACCCTAAACCGGGGGAACACTGAAGCTTTCTTT.

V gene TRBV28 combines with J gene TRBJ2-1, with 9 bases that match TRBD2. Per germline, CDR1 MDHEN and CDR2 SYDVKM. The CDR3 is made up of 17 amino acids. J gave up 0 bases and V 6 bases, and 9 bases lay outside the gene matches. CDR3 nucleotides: TGTGCCAGCAGCTATACTAGCGGGCCGGGCTCCTACAATGAGCAGTTCTTC. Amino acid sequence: CASSYTSGPGSYNEQFF.

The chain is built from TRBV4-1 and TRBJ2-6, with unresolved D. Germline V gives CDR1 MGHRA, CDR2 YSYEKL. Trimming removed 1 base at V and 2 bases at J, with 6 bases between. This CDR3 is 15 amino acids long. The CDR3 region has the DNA TGCGCCAGCAGCCAAGTTGAGGCTGGGGCCAACGTCCTGACTTTC. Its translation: CASSQVEAGANVLTF.

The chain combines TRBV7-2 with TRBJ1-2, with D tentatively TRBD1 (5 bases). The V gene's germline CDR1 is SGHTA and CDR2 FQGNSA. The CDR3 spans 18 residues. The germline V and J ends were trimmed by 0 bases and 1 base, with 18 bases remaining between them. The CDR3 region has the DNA TGTGCCAGCAGCTTAGCTGGGGCCCGGACGAGATTTAACTATGGCTACACCTTC. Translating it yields CASSLAGARTRFNYGYTF. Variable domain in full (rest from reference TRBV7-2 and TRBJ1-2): GAGVSQSPSNKVTEKGKDVELRCDPISGHTALYWYRQSLGQGLEFLIYFQGNSAPDKSGLPSDRFSAERTGGSVSTLTIQRTQQEDSAVYLCASSLAGARTRFNYGYTFGSGTRLTVV.

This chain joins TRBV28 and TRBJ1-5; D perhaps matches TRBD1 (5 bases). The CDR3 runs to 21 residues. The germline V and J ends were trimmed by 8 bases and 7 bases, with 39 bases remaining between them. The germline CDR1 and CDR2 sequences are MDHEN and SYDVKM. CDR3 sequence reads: CASGPPVSSGEVSGGGQPQHF. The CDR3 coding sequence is TGTGCCAGCGGACCCCCCGTATCGTCGGGTGAGGTATCCGGGGGAGGACAGCCCCAGCATTTT.

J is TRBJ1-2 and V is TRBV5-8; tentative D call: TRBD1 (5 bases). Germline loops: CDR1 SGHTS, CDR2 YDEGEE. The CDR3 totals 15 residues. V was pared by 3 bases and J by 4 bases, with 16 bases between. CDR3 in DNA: TGTGCCAGCAGCTCTCCGGGACGGTTTACCTATGGCTACACCTTC. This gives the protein CASSSPGRFTYGYTF.

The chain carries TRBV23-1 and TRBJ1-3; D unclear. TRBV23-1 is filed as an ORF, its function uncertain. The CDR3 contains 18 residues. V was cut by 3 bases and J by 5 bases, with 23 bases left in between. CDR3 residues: CASSHHERVGSLRNTIYF. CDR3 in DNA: TGCGCCAGCAGTCACCACGAGAGAGTTGGGTCTCTGCGAAACACCATATATTTT.